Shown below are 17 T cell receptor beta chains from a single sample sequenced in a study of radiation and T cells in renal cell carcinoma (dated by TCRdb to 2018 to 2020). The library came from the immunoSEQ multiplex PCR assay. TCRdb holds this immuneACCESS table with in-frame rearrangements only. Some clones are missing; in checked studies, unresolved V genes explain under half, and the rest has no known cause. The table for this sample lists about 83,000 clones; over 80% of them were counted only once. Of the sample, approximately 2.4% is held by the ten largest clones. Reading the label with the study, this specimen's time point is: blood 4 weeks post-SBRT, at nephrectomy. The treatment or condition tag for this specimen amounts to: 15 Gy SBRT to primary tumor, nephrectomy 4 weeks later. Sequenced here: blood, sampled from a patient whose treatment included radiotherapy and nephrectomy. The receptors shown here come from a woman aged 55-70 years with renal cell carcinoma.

The CDR3 reads CATSRGITQNTEAFF. CDR3 nucleotides: TGTGCCACCAGCAGAGGTATCACACAAAACACTGAAGCTTTCTTT. This rearrangement joins TRBV15 to TRBJ1-1; D unresolved. The CDR3 runs to 15 residues. Germline-derived CDR1 and CDR2 are LNHNV and YYDKDF (reference sequence). The germline V and J ends were trimmed by 1 base and 2 bases, with 11 bases remaining between them.

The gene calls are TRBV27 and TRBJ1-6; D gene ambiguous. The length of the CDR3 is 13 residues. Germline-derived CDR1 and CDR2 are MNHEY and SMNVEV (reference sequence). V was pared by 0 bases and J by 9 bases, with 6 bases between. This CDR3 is CASSLSEGSPLHF. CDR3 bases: TGTGCCAGCAGTTTATCCGAAGGTTCACCCCTCCACTTT.

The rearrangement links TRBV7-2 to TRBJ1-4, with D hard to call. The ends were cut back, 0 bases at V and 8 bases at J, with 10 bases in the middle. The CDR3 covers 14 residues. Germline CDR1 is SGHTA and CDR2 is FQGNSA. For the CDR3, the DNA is TGTGCCAGCAGCTTAGCGGGTGGAGTAGAAAAACTGTTTTTT. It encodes CASSLAGGVEKLFF.

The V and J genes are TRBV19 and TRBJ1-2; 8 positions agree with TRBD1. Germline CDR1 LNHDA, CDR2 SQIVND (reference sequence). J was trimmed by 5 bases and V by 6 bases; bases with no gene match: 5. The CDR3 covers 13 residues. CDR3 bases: TGTGCCAGTAGGGTCGACAGGGGATATGGCTACACCTTC. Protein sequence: CASRVDRGYGYTF.

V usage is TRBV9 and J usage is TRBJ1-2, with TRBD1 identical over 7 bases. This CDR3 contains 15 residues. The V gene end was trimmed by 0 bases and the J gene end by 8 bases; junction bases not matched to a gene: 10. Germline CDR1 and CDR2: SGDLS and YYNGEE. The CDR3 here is CASSVAGQERGGYTF. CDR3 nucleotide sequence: TGTGCCAGCAGCGTAGCTGGACAGGAGAGAGGAGGCTACACCTTC.

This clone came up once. The chain's CDR3 is CAWSVQGAAGANVLTF. The CDR3 nucleotides read TGTGCCTGGAGTGTACAGGGGGCAGCTGGGGCCAACGTCCTGACTTTC. The chain has TRBV30 and TRBJ2-6; TRBD1 matches 9 bases. CDR1 is GTSNPN and CDR2 is SVGIG in the germline V gene (reference sequence). J was trimmed by 2 bases and V by 0 bases; bases with no gene match: 2. This CDR3 has 16 residues.

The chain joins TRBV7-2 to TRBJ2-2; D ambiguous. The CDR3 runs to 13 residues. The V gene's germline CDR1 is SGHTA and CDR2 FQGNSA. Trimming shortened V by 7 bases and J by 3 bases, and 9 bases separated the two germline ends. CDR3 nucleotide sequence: TGTGCCAGCACCTTCGGGTACACCGGGGAGCTGTTTTTT. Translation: CASTFGYTGELFF.

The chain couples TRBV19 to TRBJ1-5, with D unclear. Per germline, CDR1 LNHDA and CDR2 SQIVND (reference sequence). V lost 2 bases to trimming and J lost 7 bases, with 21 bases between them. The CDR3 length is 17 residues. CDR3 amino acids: CASSIIGNPYGEQPQHF. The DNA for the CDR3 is TGTGCCAGTAGTATAATCGGTAACCCCTATGGAGAACAGCCCCAGCATTTT.

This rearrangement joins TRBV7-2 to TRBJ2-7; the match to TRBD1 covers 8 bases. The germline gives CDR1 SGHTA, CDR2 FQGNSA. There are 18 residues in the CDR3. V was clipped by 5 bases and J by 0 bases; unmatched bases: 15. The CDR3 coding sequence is TGTGCCAGCAGCCTTTACCCCCCTCGACAGGGGAGCTCCTACGAGCAGTACTTC. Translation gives CASSLYPPRQGSSYEQYF. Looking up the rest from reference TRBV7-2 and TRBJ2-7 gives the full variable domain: GAGVSQSPSNKVTEKGKDVELRCDPISGHTALYWYRQSLGQGLEFLIYFQGNSAPDKSGLPSDRFSAERTGGSVSTLTIQRTQQEDSAVYLCASSLYPPRQGSSYEQYFGPGTRLTVT.

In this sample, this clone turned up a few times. The CDR3 nucleotides read TGCGCCAGCCGGGACGGAAGCACAGATACGCAGTATTTT. This encodes CASRDGSTDTQYF. The chain couples TRBV5-1 to TRBJ2-3; the D call may be TRBD1 or TRBD2 (5 bases each). The length of the CDR3 is 13 residues. Germline CDR1 is SGHRS and CDR2 is YFSETQ. The V and J ends lost 7 bases and 0 bases respectively, with 9 bases between them.

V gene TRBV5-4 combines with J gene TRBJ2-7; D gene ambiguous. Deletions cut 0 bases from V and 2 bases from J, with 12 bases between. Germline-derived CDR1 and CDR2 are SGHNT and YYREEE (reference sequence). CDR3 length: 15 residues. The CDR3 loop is CASSLGPQETYEQYF. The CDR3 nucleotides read TGTGCCAGCAGCTTGGGACCCCAGGAGACCTACGAGCAGTACTTC.

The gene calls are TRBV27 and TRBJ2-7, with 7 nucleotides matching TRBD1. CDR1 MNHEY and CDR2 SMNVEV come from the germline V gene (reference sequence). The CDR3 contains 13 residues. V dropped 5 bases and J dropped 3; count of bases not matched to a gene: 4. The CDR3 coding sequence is TGTGCCAGCAGTCGACAGGGAAACTACGAGCAGTACTTC. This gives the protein CASSRQGNYEQYF.

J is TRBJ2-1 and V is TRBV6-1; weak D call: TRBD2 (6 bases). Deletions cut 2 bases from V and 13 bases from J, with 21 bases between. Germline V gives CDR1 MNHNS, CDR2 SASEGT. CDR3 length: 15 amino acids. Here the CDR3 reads CASSEIIRRALQQFF. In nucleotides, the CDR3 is TGTGCCAGCAGTGAAATCATAAGGAGGGCCCTCCAACAGTTCTTC.

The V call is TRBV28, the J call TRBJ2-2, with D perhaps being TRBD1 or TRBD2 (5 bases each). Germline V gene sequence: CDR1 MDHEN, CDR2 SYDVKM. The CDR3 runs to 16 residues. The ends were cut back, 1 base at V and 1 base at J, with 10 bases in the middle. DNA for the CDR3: TGTGCCAGCAGTTTATCCGGGACGGTGAACACCGGGGAGCTGTTTTTT. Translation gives CASSLSGTVNTGELFF.

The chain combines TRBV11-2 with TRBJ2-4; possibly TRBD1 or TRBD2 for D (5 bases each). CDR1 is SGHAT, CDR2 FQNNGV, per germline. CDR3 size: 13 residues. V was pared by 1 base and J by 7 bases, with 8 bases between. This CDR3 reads CASSLGGDNIQYF. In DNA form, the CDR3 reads TGTGCCAGCAGCTTAGGAGGGGACAACATTCAGTACTTC. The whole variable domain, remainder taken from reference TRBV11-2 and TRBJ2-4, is EAGVAQSPRYKIIEKRQSVAFWCNPISGHATLYWYQQILGQGPKLLIQFQNNGVVDDSQLPKDRFSAERLKGVDSTLKIQPAKLEDSAVYLCASSLGGDNIQYFGAGTRLSVL.

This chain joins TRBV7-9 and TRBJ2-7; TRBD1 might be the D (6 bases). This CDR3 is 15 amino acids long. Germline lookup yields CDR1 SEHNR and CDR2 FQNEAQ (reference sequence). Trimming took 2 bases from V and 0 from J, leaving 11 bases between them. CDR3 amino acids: CASSLTTGISYEQYF. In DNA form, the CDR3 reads TGTGCCAGCAGCTTAACCACAGGGATCTCCTACGAGCAGTACTTC.

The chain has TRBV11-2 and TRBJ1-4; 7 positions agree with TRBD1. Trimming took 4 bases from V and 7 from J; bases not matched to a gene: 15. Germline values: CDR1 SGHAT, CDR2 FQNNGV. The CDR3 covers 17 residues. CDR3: CASSSLTGRGQGEKLFF. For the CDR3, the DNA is TGTGCCAGCAGCTCCCTAACGGGGAGGGGGCAAGGTGAAAAACTGTTTTTT.